This T cell receptor (beta chain) was recovered during a study of blood T cell repertoires in COVID-19. Looking at the study overall: Specimens from acute and convalescent COVID-19 originated in the United States, Italy and Spain.

Study processing details: For nucleated cells, counts were estimated from reference gene primer amplification. The data were produced by immunoSEQ multiplex PCR, yet TCRdb's version contains in-frame clones alone and is incomplete. D and trimming come from the DNA, and the V and J calls and clone size come from that table. The table lists fewer than 250,000 clones, nearly 95% of them singletons. The CDR3 has 16 residues. V trimming: 7 bases; J trimming: 1 base; junction bases outside the gene matches: 9. Germline V gene data show CDR1 as WSHSY and CDR2 as SAAADI. Enrolment of Seattle patients took place during active infection, and they were followed longitudinally.

Sequencing input: peripheral blood. The sequence was obtained from a man aged 25 to 40 with COVID-19, enrolled during active disease. J is TRBJ1-3 and V is TRBV10-2, with 8 bases that match TRBD1. CDR3 DNA sequence: TGCGCCAGCACTGACAGGGGAAGGGTGTCTGGAAACACCATATATTTT. Its protein product is CASTDRGRVSGNTIYF.